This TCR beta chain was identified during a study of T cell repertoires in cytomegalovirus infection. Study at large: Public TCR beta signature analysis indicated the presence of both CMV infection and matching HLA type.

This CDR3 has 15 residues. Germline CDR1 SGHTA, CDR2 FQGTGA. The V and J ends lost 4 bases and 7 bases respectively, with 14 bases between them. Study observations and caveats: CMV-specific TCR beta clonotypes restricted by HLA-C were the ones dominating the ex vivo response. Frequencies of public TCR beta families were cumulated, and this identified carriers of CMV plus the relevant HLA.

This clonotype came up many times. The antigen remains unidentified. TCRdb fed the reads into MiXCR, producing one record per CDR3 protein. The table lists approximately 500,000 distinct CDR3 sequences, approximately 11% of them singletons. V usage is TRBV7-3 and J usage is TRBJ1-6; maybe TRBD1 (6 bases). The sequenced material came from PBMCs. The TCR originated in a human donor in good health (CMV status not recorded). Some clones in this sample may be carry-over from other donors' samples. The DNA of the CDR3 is TGTGCCAGCAGCTCCGCCGGGGGCCTAAATTCACCCCTCCACTTT. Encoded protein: CASSSAGGLNSPLHF.